Listed below are T cell receptor beta chains from one sample, sequenced in a study of blood T cell repertoires in COVID-19. The repertoire was sequenced with immunoSEQ multiplex PCR; TCRdb's copy has only in-frame clones and lacks some. This table has 250,000 to 300,000 clones, roughly 88% appearing once. What was sequenced was PBMCs or T cells enriched from blood (not recorded which). The receptors stem from a woman younger than 45 who had recovered from COVID-19. Both conserved end residues are part of each CDR3. Each record gives: V gene, D gene, clone size, J gene, CDR3 protein. The D gene is left open where the match is weak. Rows give clone size only sometimes, using once, few, many, or a class for an expanded clone.

>TRBV24-1|TRBD1|NA|TRBJ1-1
CATIVSGTGGADTEAFF
>TRBV4-1|TRBD1|NA|TRBJ1-4
CASSQPNRGPSEKLFF
>TRBV6-1|NA|once|TRBJ1-2
CASSENLRTGGLRGYTF
>TRBV9|TRBD2|NA|TRBJ2-3
CASGGTRAQYF
>TRBV7-2|TRBD2|few|TRBJ2-7
CASSLLRGVNPYEQYF
>TRBV9|NA|NA|TRBJ2-7
CASSDTSSYEQYF
>TRBV9|TRBD2|NA|TRBJ2-5
CASSVASGVMESALQETQYF
>TRBV19|TRBD1|NA|TRBJ1-1
CASSIGPGGLNTEAFF
>TRBV7-7|TRBD2|NA|TRBJ2-1
CASSLVAGVAVEQFF
>TRBV29-1|NA|NA|TRBJ2-3
CSVETGTWKTDTQYF
>TRBV5-1|NA|NA|TRBJ2-7
CASSQPTSYEQYF
>TRBV7-9|TRBD2|NA|TRBJ2-3
CASSSHSGLAVTDTQYF